The TCR beta chain under discussion was sequenced for a study of blood T cell repertoires in COVID-19. How the authors handled the data: Nucleated cell number was recorded as an estimate derived from reference gene primer amplification. Here immunoSEQ multiplex PCR was the method, and the copy in TCRdb shows in-frame clones only, minus some. The D gene and trimming were derived from the DNA, and the V and J assignments and clone size from that table. The table records 80,000 or so clones, roughly 84% of them present only once. Recruited during active infection, patients (from Seattle) were subsequently followed longitudinally. V lost 4 bases and J 2 bases, leaving 10 bases between the germline ends. This CDR3 spans 14 amino acids. CDR1 and CDR2 (germline): SGDLS, YYNGEE.

The sequence came from a man aged 55 to 70 with COVID-19, enrolled during active disease. Sequencing used peripheral blood. The gene calls are TRBV9 and TRBJ2-1; possibly TRBD2 for D (5 bases). The DNA for the CDR3 is TGTGCCAGCAGCCTTCGGGGAACCTACAATGAGCAGTTCTTC. It specifies CASSLRGTYNEQFF.